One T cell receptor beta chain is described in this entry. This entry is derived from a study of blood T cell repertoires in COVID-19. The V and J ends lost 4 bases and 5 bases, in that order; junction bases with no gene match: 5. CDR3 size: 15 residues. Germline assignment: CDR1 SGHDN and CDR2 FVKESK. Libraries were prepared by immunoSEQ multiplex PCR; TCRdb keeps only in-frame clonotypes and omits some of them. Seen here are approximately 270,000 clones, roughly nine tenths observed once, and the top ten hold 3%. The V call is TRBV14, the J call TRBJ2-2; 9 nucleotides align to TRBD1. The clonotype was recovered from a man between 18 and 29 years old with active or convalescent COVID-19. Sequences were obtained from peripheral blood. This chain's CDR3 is CASSPQQGATGELFF. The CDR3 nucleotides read TGTGCCAGCAGCCCGCAACAGGGGGCGACCGGGGAGCTGTTTTTT.